The sequence of this T cell receptor beta chain was determined in a study of preoperative IRX-2 immunotherapy in early breast cancer. CDR1 and CDR2 (germline): LNHDA, SQIVND (reference sequence). This CDR3 has 14 residues. J gave up 4 bases and V 4 bases, and 4 bases lay outside the gene matches. Some clones are missing from TCRdb's copy, which holds only in-frame ones; the method was immunoSEQ multiplex PCR. This sample has fewer than 40,000 clones, with roughly 86% found just once. Regarding treatment: preoperative locoregional IRX-2 cytokine immunotherapy. Preoperative locoregional IRX-2 cytokine immunotherapy was tested in the phase Ib source study.

The V gene is TRBV19, the J gene TRBJ1-1, with 9 bases matching TRBD1. The source is a human donor with breast cancer. The material was tumor tissue, obtained after IRX-2 immunotherapy. The CDR3 bases are TGTGCCAGTAGTACCCGGACAGGGGCCACTGAAGCTTTCTTT. Its translation: CASSTRTGATEAFF.